The next 27 T cell receptor beta chains were all read from a single sample in a study of T cells in Graves' hyperthyroidism and ophthalmopathy. TCR beta CDR3 regions were amplified from RNA. The TCR CDR3 first-round RT-PCR relied on the HTBI primer set. Each CDR3 protein gets one entry after TCRdb re-called the multiplex PCR reads with MiXCR. The sample consists of fewer than 450,000 distinct CDR3 sequences, roughly 18% of them appearing once. The specimen sequenced was blood. The receptor source for this set is a man between 18 and 29 years old with Graves' ophthalmopathy.

The chain is built from TRBV6-1 and TRBJ2-1; 7 positions agree with TRBD2. The junction had 9 bases not matched to a gene; V was cut back by 6 bases and J by 4 bases. The CDR3 is made up of 15 amino acids. The germline V gene has CDR1 MNHNS and CDR2 SASEGT. DNA for the CDR3: TGTGCCAGCAGAATCAGCGGGGCCCTATACAATGAGCAGTTCTTC. It translates to CASRISGALYNEQFF.

Ten or more counts support this clonotype. V gene TRBV10-3 combines with J gene TRBJ2-3; TRBD1 aligns across 9 bases. Germline values: CDR1 ENHRY, CDR2 SYGVKD. This CDR3 region has 15 residues. J lost 5 bases, V lost 7 bases, and 10 bases had no gene match. The CDR3 nucleotides are TGTGCCATCACTAGGGGACAGGGTGAGGGAGATACGCAGTATTTT. Protein sequence: CAITRGQGEGDTQYF.

This clonotype was detected ten times or more. The rearrangement joins TRBV3-1 to TRBJ2-1; D call uncertain. V lost 1 base and J 4 bases, leaving 5 bases between the germline ends. CDR3 length equals 13 residues. CDR1 LGHDT and CDR2 YNNKEL come from the germline V gene (reference sequence). CDR3 amino acids: CASSQAMYNEQFF. In DNA form, the CDR3 reads TGTGCCAGCAGCCAAGCCATGTACAATGAGCAGTTCTTC.

This clonotype was seen repeatedly, ten times or more. This chain connects TRBV27 to TRBJ1-5, with 9 bases that match TRBD1. Germline V gene lookup returns CDR1 MNHEY and CDR2 SMNVEV (reference sequence). Trimming at V came to 5 bases and at J to 4 bases, leaving 6 bases not matched to a gene. There are 15 residues in the CDR3. The CDR3, as DNA: TGTGCCAGCAGTCCGGGGACAGGGAATAATCAGCCCCAGCATTTT. As protein: CASSPGTGNNQPQHF.

The chain employs TRBV6-1 and TRBJ1-5; D is unresolved. Germline values: CDR1 MNHNS, CDR2 SASEGT. V gave up 2 bases and J gave up 0 bases, with 11 bases separating them. The CDR3 sequence is 16 residues long. CDR3 sequence (DNA): TGTGCCAGCAGTGAAAGCGGGAAATATAGCAATCAGCCCCAGCATTTT. Amino acids: CASSESGKYSNQPQHF.

This clonotype was counted a few times. This sequence joins TRBV6-1 and TRBJ1-1; D is undetermined. The CDR3 loop spans 12 amino acids. Germline V lookup: CDR1 MNHNS, CDR2 SASEGT. V dropped 3 bases and J dropped 9 bases, with 11 bases sitting between them. The CDR3 loop is CASSDGSLKAFF. DNA of the CDR3: TGTGCCAGCAGTGACGGGAGCCTCAAAGCTTTCTTT.

This clonotype was seen a handful of times. The rearrangement links TRBV5-6 to TRBJ2-7, with 8 bases identical to TRBD1. Germline assignment: CDR1 SGHDT and CDR2 YYEEEE. V lost 0 bases to trimming and J lost 5 bases; unmatched junction nucleotides: 10. The CDR3 totals 16 residues. The CDR3 protein is CASSLAIRQGPHEQYF. DNA for the CDR3: TGTGCCAGCAGCTTGGCCATCCGACAGGGGCCCCACGAGCAGTACTTC.

This clonotype was detected ten times or more. J is TRBJ1-5 and V is TRBV20-1; possibly TRBD1 for D (6 bases). This CDR3 spans 14 amino acids. Germline CDR1 reads DFQATT; CDR2 reads SNEGSKA (reference sequence). The V and J ends lost 5 bases and 2 bases respectively, with 13 bases between them. The DNA of the CDR3 is TGCAGTGCTGCGCAGGGGATTGGCAATCAGCCCCAGCATTTT. Protein product: CSAAQGIGNQPQHF.

This clonotype has ten or more counts. The CDR3 loop is CASGFRYNEQFF. The CDR3, as DNA: TGTGCTAGTGGTTTTCGGTACAATGAGCAGTTCTTC. The V and J genes are TRBV12-5 and TRBJ2-1; D remains unclear. Germline CDR1 and CDR2: LGHNT and FRNRAP. V lost 3 bases and J 4 bases, leaving 4 bases between the germline ends. The CDR3 is made up of 12 amino acids.

Ten or more counts support this clonotype. V usage is TRBV12-3 or TRBV12-4 and J usage is TRBJ2-7; D unresolved. Trimming took 3 bases from V and 6 from J, leaving 12 bases between them. The CDR3 runs 13 residues. CDR3 bases: TGTGCCAGCAGTTTGGTCGCCCCCGGCGAGCAGTACTTC. This codes for CASSLVAPGEQYF.

Many counts were recorded for this clonotype. The V call is TRBV5-1, the J call TRBJ1-5; D remains unclear. Trimming shortened V by 0 bases and J by 0 bases, and 10 bases separated the two germline ends. The CDR3 is 16 amino acids. Germline CDR1 is SGHRS and CDR2 is YFSETQ. CDR3 protein: CASSLGPRDSNQPQHF. The CDR3 DNA is TGCGCCAGCAGCTTGGGGCCTCGGGATAGCAATCAGCCCCAGCATTTT.

The table lists this clonotype with many counts. The chain uses TRBV3-1 and TRBJ1-5; TRBD1 is a possible D gene (5 bases). Germline V gives CDR1 LGHDT, CDR2 YNNKEL (reference sequence). V gave up 4 bases and J gave up 7 bases, with 14 bases separating them. The CDR3 runs 14 residues. CDR3 protein: CASSLGPGGQPQHF. CDR3 coding DNA: TGTGCCAGCAGCCTCGGGCCGGGGGGACAGCCCCAGCATTTT. Filled out from reference TRBV3-1 and TRBJ1-5, the complete variable domain reads DTAVSQTPKYLVTQMGNDKSIKCEQNLGHDTMYWYKQDSKKFLKIMFSYNNKELIINETVPNRFSPKSPDKAHLNLHINSLELGDSAVYFCASSLGPGGQPQHFGDGTRLSIL.

V and J are TRBV9 and TRBJ2-7; the D call may be TRBD1 or TRBD2 (5 bases each). V lost 2 bases and J lost 3, with 15 bases in between. Germline lookup yields CDR1 SGDLS and CDR2 YYNGEE. This CDR3 has 15 residues. CDR3 residues: CASSVGGQGLYEQYF. CDR3 nucleotides: TGTGCCAGCAGCGTTGGAGGTCAGGGTCTCTACGAGCAGTACTTC.

This clonotype was detected many times. The chain is built from TRBV25-1 and TRBJ1-1; D perhaps matches TRBD1 (6 bases). The CDR3 sequence is 15 residues long. CDR1 is MGHDK and CDR2 is SYGVNS in the germline V gene. Trimming left V 4 bases short and J 0 bases short, with 12 bases between. CDR3: CASSVAGTLNTEAFF. CDR3 nucleotides: TGTGCCAGCAGTGTCGCCGGGACACTGAACACTGAAGCTTTCTTT.

The J gene is TRBJ1-2, the V gene TRBV19; TRBD1 might be the D (6 bases). Germline CDR1 LNHDA, CDR2 SQIVND (reference sequence). The germline V and J ends were trimmed by 3 bases and 8 bases, with 16 bases remaining between them. The CDR3 spans 14 residues. This CDR3 reads CASSMVGTIRGYTF. CDR3 nucleotides: TGTGCCAGTAGTATGGTTGGGACAATTCGGGGCTACACCTTC. Filled out from reference TRBV19 and TRBJ1-2, the complete variable domain reads DGGITQSPKYLFRKEGQNVTLSCEQNLNHDAMYWYRQDPGQGLRLIYYSQIVNDFQKGDIAEGYSVSREKKESFPLTVTSAQKNPTAFYLCASSMVGTIRGYTFGSGTRLTVV.

This clonotype has a count of ten or more. The chain links TRBV3-1 to TRBJ2-7, with a tentative D call TRBD2 (5 bases). This CDR3 spans 14 amino acids. Per germline, CDR1 LGHDT and CDR2 YNNKEL (reference sequence). V shed 0 bases and J shed 5 bases, with 11 bases lying between them. The DNA of the CDR3 is TGTGCCAGCAGCCAAGATCCCGGGGTCAACGAGCAGTACTTC. Protein: CASSQDPGVNEQYF.

The sample holds a few counts of this clonotype. The chain links TRBV27 to TRBJ1-4; D unclear. V lost 3 bases, J lost 6 bases, and 11 bases lay in between. Germline V gene data show CDR1 as MNHEY and CDR2 as SMNVEV (reference sequence). This CDR3 is 14 amino acids long. The CDR3 region is CASSFLNRDEKLFF. CDR3 in DNA: TGTGCCAGCAGTTTCCTCAACCGGGATGAAAAACTGTTTTTT.

This clonotype showed up just a few times. The chain joins TRBV7-8 to TRBJ1-5; 9 nucleotides align to TRBD1. The germline CDR1 and CDR2 sequences are SGHVS and FQNEAQ. V was clipped by 2 bases and J by 5 bases; unmatched bases: 4. The CDR3 totals 15 residues. The CDR3 loop is CASSLRGQGDQPQHF. The CDR3 bases are TGTGCCAGCAGCTTAAGGGGACAGGGCGATCAGCCCCAGCATTTT.

The table lists this clonotype with many counts. The chain carries TRBV18 and TRBJ1-5, with unresolved D. Per germline, CDR1 KGHSH and CDR2 LQKENI. V lost 1 base and J lost 0, with 7 bases in between. The CDR3 spans 15 residues. DNA of the CDR3: TGTGCCAGCTCACCACGGAGAGATAGCAATCAGCCCCAGCATTTT. Translation: CASSPRRDSNQPQHF.

The CDR3 here is CASSGTSGRTEQYF. The CDR3 bases are TGCGCCAGCAGCGGGACTAGCGGGAGGACGGAGCAGTACTTC. V gene TRBV5-1 combines with J gene TRBJ2-7; 15 bases are shared with TRBD2. The germline V gene has CDR1 SGHRS and CDR2 YFSETQ. This CDR3 comprises 14 residues. J gave up 7 bases and V 4 bases, and 3 bases lay outside the gene matches.

This clonotype showed up many times. The chain employs TRBV7-3 and TRBJ2-1; possible D gene TRBD1, 6 bases. Germline V gene sequence: CDR1 SGHTA, CDR2 FQGTGA. The CDR3 is made up of 15 amino acids. The V and J ends lost 5 bases and 7 bases respectively, with 18 bases between them. CDR3 in amino acids: CASSLPRGTTNEQFF. CDR3 coding DNA: TGTGCCAGCAGCCTCCCCCGTGGGACAACTAATGAGCAGTTCTTC.

This clonotype has a count of ten or more. The chain combines TRBV3-1 with TRBJ2-3; TRBD1 matches 9 bases. CDR3 size: 17 residues. The V gene's germline CDR1 is LGHDT and CDR2 YNNKEL (reference sequence). With V trimmed by 2 bases and J by 4 bases, 10 bases remained unmatched. The chain's CDR3 is CASSQSWTGEGADTQYF. DNA of the CDR3: TGTGCCAGCAGCCAATCTTGGACAGGGGAGGGCGCAGATACGCAGTATTTT.

The chain is built from TRBV27 and TRBJ2-2, with TRBD1 matching 9 bases. J was trimmed by 14 bases and V by 5 bases; bases with no gene match: 9. The CDR3 consists of 13 residues. The germline gives CDR1 MNHEY, CDR2 SMNVEV (reference sequence). Written as DNA, the CDR3 is TGTGCCAGCAGTCCAGGGGAACAGGGGGCTCTGTTTTTT. It specifies CASSPGEQGALFF.

The sample holds many counts of this clonotype. This chain connects TRBV5-1 to TRBJ1-1; D unclear. The CDR3 spans 13 residues. Germline V CDR1 and CDR2: SGHRS, YFSETQ. The V end was cut by 1 base, the J end by 6 bases, with 10 bases between. The CDR3 sequence is CASSLSSGSEAFF. The CDR3 DNA reads as TGCGCCAGCAGCTTGTCTTCGGGTTCTGAAGCTTTCTTT.

V and J are TRBV19 and TRBJ2-1; D gene unclear. The CDR3 totals 15 residues. Trimming took off 5 bases at V and 1 base at J, with 12 bases between the two ends. Germline CDR1 reads LNHDA; CDR2 reads SQIVND (reference sequence). This CDR3 is CASSARILSYNEQFF. CDR3 in DNA: TGTGCCAGTAGTGCCCGGATCTTATCCTACAATGAGCAGTTCTTC. Full variable domain (rest looked up from reference TRBV19 and TRBJ2-1): DGGITQSPKYLFRKEGQNVTLSCEQNLNHDAMYWYRQDPGQGLRLIYYSQIVNDFQKGDIAEGYSVSREKKESFPLTVTSAQKNPTAFYLCASSARILSYNEQFFGPGTRLTVL.

This clonotype was seen a handful of times. V is TRBV5-1 and J is TRBJ2-2, with 9 positions matching TRBD1. The CDR3 has 17 amino acids. Losses at the gene ends were 8 bases for V and 2 bases for J; bases not matched to a gene: 13. CDR1 and CDR2 from the germline V gene are SGHRS and YFSETQ. DNA for the CDR3: TGCGCCAGTGGCCAGGACAGGGGCCTTCCTAACACCGGGGAGCTGTTTTTT. Its translation is CASGQDRGLPNTGELFF. The entire variable domain, with the rest obtained from reference TRBV5-1 and TRBJ2-2, is as follows: KAGVTQTPRYLIKTRGQQVTLSCSPISGHRSVSWYQQTPGQGLQFLFEYFSETQRNKGNFPGRFSGRQFSNSRSEMNVSTLELGDSALYLCASGQDRGLPNTGELFFGEGSRLTVL.

On this clonotype: This could be a read error, since a much larger clone is one nucleotide away. The CDR3 region is CATRSRSSTDTQYF. CDR3 DNA: TGTGCCACCAGAAGCAGATCTAGCACAGATACGCAGTATTTT. The J gene is TRBJ2-3, the V gene TRBV11-2; D gene unclear. There are 14 residues in the CDR3. Germline V CDR1 and CDR2: SGHAT, FQNNGV. V was trimmed by 10 bases and J by 0 bases, leaving 14 bases between them.